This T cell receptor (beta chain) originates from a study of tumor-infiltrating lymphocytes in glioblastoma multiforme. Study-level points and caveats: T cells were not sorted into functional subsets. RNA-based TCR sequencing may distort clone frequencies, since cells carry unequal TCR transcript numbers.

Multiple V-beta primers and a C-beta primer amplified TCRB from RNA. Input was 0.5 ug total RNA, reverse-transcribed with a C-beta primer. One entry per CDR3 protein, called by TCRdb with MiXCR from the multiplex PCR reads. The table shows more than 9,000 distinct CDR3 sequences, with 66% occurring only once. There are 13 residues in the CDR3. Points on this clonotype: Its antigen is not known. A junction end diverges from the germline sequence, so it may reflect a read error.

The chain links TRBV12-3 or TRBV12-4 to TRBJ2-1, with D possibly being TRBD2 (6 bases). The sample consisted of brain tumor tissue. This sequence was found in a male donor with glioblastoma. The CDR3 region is CVSSLLGEEAQFF. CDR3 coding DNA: TGTGTCAGCAGTTTATTGGGGGAGGAAGCGCAGTTCTTC.